The text below deals with one T cell receptor beta chain. Its target is unknown. The protocol was immunoSEQ multiplex PCR, while the TCRdb copy is restricted to in-frame clones and leaves out a portion. The sample contains about 350,000 clones, around nine tenths of which appear only once. Noted treatment: around 19 received Ad26.COV2.S at low or high dose, single or two shots; roughly five received placebo; per-sample allocation not given. Material that was analyzed had been drawn on day 63 after the first vaccine or placebo injection. The data were obtained in a study of Ad26.COV2.S vaccination and SARS-CoV-2 variants. Background on the study: Intramuscularly, Ad26.COV2.S was given either once or twice, 56 days apart.

Study-level findings and limits: Total T cell responses were possibly underestimated by TCR breadth and depth analyses.

Specimen: peripheral blood, collected in a trial of Ad26.COV2.S vaccine versus placebo. The clonotype was recovered from a person between 18 and 59 years old who received the Ad26.COV2.S COVID-19 vaccine or a placebo.

Written as DNA, the CDR3 is TGTGCCAGCAAGAAGGAGGCTGGTTCACCCCTCCACTTT. Amino acid sequence: CASKKEAGSPLHF. The rearrangement uses TRBV6-5 and TRBJ1-6; unclear D gene. This CDR3 is built from 13 residues. Trimming took off 7 bases at V and 9 bases at J, with 13 bases between the two ends. Germline CDR1 MNHEY, CDR2 SVGAGI.